Listed below are T cell receptor beta chains from one sample, sequenced in a study of T cell responses to AZD1222 COVID-19 vaccine. Assay: immunoSEQ multiplex PCR; the TCRdb copy retains only in-frame clones and omits some. Altogether about 120,000 clones are present, around 93% being singletons, with the ten largest covering 14%. Sample: peripheral blood, taken on day 0 of AZD1222 vaccination. The source is an adult in good health. CDR3s include the opening cysteine and the closing phenylalanine or tryptophan. Each record gives: D gene, clone size, J gene, V gene, CDR3 DNA, CDR3 protein. D genes are given only for firm matches. Only part of the rows carry a size: once, few, many, or a class if the clone is expanded.

d_call: NA
clone_size: NA
j_call: TRBJ1-3
v_call: TRBV5-1
cdr3_nt: TGCGCCAGCAGCGCCGGGACACACTCTGGAAACACCATATATTTT
cdr3_aa: CASSAGTHSGNTIYF

d_call: TRBD2
clone_size: NA
j_call: TRBJ2-7
v_call: TRBV28
cdr3_nt: TGTGCCAGCAGTACCGGGGAGCGGGGGGACAGTTACGAGCAGTACTTC
cdr3_aa: CASSTGERGDSYEQYF

d_call: NA
clone_size: NA
j_call: TRBJ1-5
v_call: TRBV5-6
cdr3_nt: TGTGCCAGCAGCTTAGGGACCAACAGCAATCAGCCCCAGCATTTT
cdr3_aa: CASSLGTNSNQPQHF

d_call: NA
clone_size: NA
j_call: TRBJ2-7
v_call: TRBV6-5
cdr3_nt: TGTGCCAGCTTCTGGCAGGGTTCCTACGAGCAGTACTTC
cdr3_aa: CASFWQGSYEQYF

d_call: NA
clone_size: NA
j_call: TRBJ1-2
v_call: TRBV19
cdr3_nt: TGTGCCAGTAGTATAAGGGAGAATTTCTATGGCTACACCTTC
cdr3_aa: CASSIRENFYGYTF

d_call: NA
clone_size: NA
j_call: TRBJ1-1
v_call: TRBV10-3
cdr3_nt: TGTGCCATCAGTGAAGGCCGAAACACTGAAGCTTTCTTT
cdr3_aa: CAISEGRNTEAFF

d_call: TRBD2
clone_size: NA
j_call: TRBJ2-7
v_call: TRBV5-4
cdr3_nt: TGTGCCAGCAGCTTGCAAACGGGGGGCGAGCAGTACTTC
cdr3_aa: CASSLQTGGEQYF

d_call: NA
clone_size: once
j_call: TRBJ1-5
v_call: TRBV4-1
cdr3_nt: TGCGCCAGCAGCCAAGGGGGCCAGGGGACTCAGCCCCAGCATTTT
cdr3_aa: CASSQGGQGTQPQHF

d_call: TRBD1
clone_size: NA
j_call: TRBJ1-2
v_call: TRBV7-2
cdr3_nt: TGTGCCAGCAGCCCCCACAGGGGAGTGAACTATGGCTACACCTTC
cdr3_aa: CASSPHRGVNYGYTF

d_call: NA
clone_size: NA
j_call: TRBJ2-2
v_call: TRBV6-1
cdr3_nt: TGTGCCAGCGGGACCGGGGAGCTGTTTTTT
cdr3_aa: CASGTGELFF

d_call: NA
clone_size: few
j_call: TRBJ1-6
v_call: TRBV25-1
cdr3_nt: TGTGCCAGCAGTGCGGCAGGGGATTCACCCCTCCACTTT
cdr3_aa: CASSAAGDSPLHF

d_call: NA
clone_size: NA
j_call: TRBJ2-7
v_call: TRBV7-8
cdr3_nt: TGTGCCAGCAGCCACCGATGGGGCTCCTACGAGCAGTACTTC
cdr3_aa: CASSHRWGSYEQYF

d_call: NA
clone_size: once
j_call: TRBJ1-2
v_call: TRBV4-2
cdr3_nt: TGTGCCAGCAGCCAAGATCAGGGTGGCTACACCTTC
cdr3_aa: CASSQDQGGYTF

d_call: NA
clone_size: NA
j_call: TRBJ1-1
v_call: TRBV7-9
cdr3_nt: TGTGCCAGCAGCTTAGCGCAAATACCGTTGAACACTGAAGCTTTCTTT
cdr3_aa: CASSLAQIPLNTEAFF

d_call: NA
clone_size: NA
j_call: TRBJ1-4
v_call: TRBV28
cdr3_nt: TGTGCCAGCAGTTCCGGTGGGGGGTTCGGTGAAAAACTGTTTTTT
cdr3_aa: CASSSGGGFGEKLFF

d_call: NA
clone_size: NA
j_call: TRBJ1-5
v_call: TRBV9
cdr3_nt: TGTGCCAGCAGCGGGCCCGGGGGTCAGCCCCAGCATTTT
cdr3_aa: CASSGPGGQPQHF

d_call: NA
clone_size: NA
j_call: TRBJ2-1
v_call: TRBV27
cdr3_nt: TGTGCCAGCAGTCCATACAGGGGAGGGTTATACAATGAGCAGTTCTTC
cdr3_aa: CASSPYRGGLYNEQFF

d_call: TRBD2
clone_size: NA
j_call: TRBJ2-1
v_call: TRBV2
cdr3_nt: TGTGCCAGCAGTCCGGGAGGGCCGGTTGAGCAGTTCTTC
cdr3_aa: CASSPGGPVEQFF

d_call: TRBD1
clone_size: once
j_call: TRBJ2-5
v_call: TRBV10-2
cdr3_nt: TGCGCCAGCACGTCAGGGGGCGCATCGGGAAGAGAGACCCAGTACTTC
cdr3_aa: CASTSGGASGRETQYF

d_call: NA
clone_size: NA
j_call: TRBJ2-2
v_call: TRBV19
cdr3_nt: TGTGCCAGTAAGTCAAGGTTTGGACTTCAGCCTTCGAACACCGGGGAGCTGTTTTTT
cdr3_aa: CASKSRFGLQPSNTGELFF

d_call: NA
clone_size: NA
j_call: TRBJ1-2
v_call: TRBV7-9
cdr3_nt: TGTGCCAGCAGCCCCTCCCAGGGCTACACCTTC
cdr3_aa: CASSPSQGYTF

d_call: NA
clone_size: NA
j_call: TRBJ1-1
v_call: TRBV29-1
cdr3_nt: TGCAGCGTCGTGACAGACAACACTGAAGCTTTCTTT
cdr3_aa: CSVVTDNTEAFF

d_call: TRBD1
clone_size: NA
j_call: TRBJ2-4
v_call: TRBV19
cdr3_nt: TGTGCCAGTAGTATAGAGGGGACAGGGGGCGGCAAAAACATTCAGTACTTC
cdr3_aa: CASSIEGTGGGKNIQYF

d_call: NA
clone_size: NA
j_call: TRBJ2-3
v_call: TRBV7-9
cdr3_nt: TGTGCCAGCAGCTTACCCCGGGGCCGTAGCACAGATACGCAGTATTTT
cdr3_aa: CASSLPRGRSTDTQYF

d_call: TRBD1
clone_size: NA
j_call: TRBJ2-6
v_call: TRBV2
cdr3_nt: TGTGCCAGCAAGGACAGGGGGGAGTCTGGGGCCAACGTCCTGACTTTC
cdr3_aa: CASKDRGESGANVLTF

d_call: NA
clone_size: NA
j_call: TRBJ1-1
v_call: TRBV6-5
cdr3_nt: TGTGCCAGCAGTCAACAGGGTGAAGCTTTCTTT
cdr3_aa: CASSQQGEAFF

d_call: TRBD1
clone_size: NA
j_call: TRBJ2-4
v_call: TRBV6-5
cdr3_nt: TGTGCCAGCAGGGGGACAGGGAAAAACATTCAGTACTTC
cdr3_aa: CASRGTGKNIQYF

d_call: NA
clone_size: NA
j_call: TRBJ1-2
v_call: TRBV12-3/TRBV12-4
cdr3_nt: TGTGCCAGCAGTATCAGACAGGCCTATGGCTACACCTTC
cdr3_aa: CASSIRQAYGYTF

d_call: NA
clone_size: NA
j_call: TRBJ1-2
v_call: TRBV19
cdr3_nt: TGTGCCAGTAACGAGTTGGGGGGAGGCTACACCTTC
cdr3_aa: CASNELGGGYTF

d_call: NA
clone_size: NA
j_call: TRBJ2-1
v_call: TRBV21-1
cdr3_nt: TGTGCCAGCAGCACAACACAGCGGGATGAGCAGTTCTTC
cdr3_aa: CASSTTQRDEQFF

d_call: NA
clone_size: once
j_call: TRBJ1-2
v_call: TRBV28
cdr3_nt: TGTGCCAGCGGAGGGGGACCTAATTATGGCTACACCTTC
cdr3_aa: CASGGGPNYGYTF

d_call: TRBD2
clone_size: NA
j_call: TRBJ2-7
v_call: TRBV6-5
cdr3_nt: TGTGCCAGCAGTTACTCACTAGCGGGGGGCTCCTACGAGCAGTACTTC
cdr3_aa: CASSYSLAGGSYEQYF

d_call: TRBD1
clone_size: NA
j_call: TRBJ2-2
v_call: TRBV20-1
cdr3_nt: TGCAGTGCTAGTTCACAGACAGGGGATTTCCCCGGGGAGCTGTTTTTT
cdr3_aa: CSASSQTGDFPGELFF

d_call: NA
clone_size: NA
j_call: TRBJ1-4
v_call: TRBV7-9
cdr3_nt: TGTGCCAGCAGCTTAAACAGAGACGAAAAACTGTTTTTT
cdr3_aa: CASSLNRDEKLFF

d_call: NA
clone_size: NA
j_call: TRBJ2-7
v_call: TRBV10-3
cdr3_nt: TGTGCCATCAGTTCCGGGACAACGGCTTACGAGCAGTACTTC
cdr3_aa: CAISSGTTAYEQYF

d_call: NA
clone_size: few
j_call: TRBJ2-5
v_call: TRBV7-9
cdr3_nt: TGTGCCAGCAGCAAACTCGCGGCGGGAGAGACCCAGTACTTC
cdr3_aa: CASSKLAAGETQYF

d_call: NA
clone_size: NA
j_call: TRBJ1-5
v_call: TRBV19
cdr3_nt: TGTGCCAGTAGTATGCAGGACCAGCCCCAGCATTTT
cdr3_aa: CASSMQDQPQHF

d_call: NA
clone_size: NA
j_call: TRBJ1-2
v_call: TRBV4-3
cdr3_nt: TGCGCCAGCAGCCAGATCAGTGGGAGCTCTCGTGGCTATGGCTACACCTTC
cdr3_aa: CASSQISGSSRGYGYTF

d_call: TRBD2
clone_size: NA
j_call: TRBJ2-2
v_call: TRBV4-3
cdr3_nt: TGCGCCAGCAGCCCTCTTAGTTTGCTAGCGGGAGTCACCGGGGAGCTGTTTTTT
cdr3_aa: CASSPLSLLAGVTGELFF

d_call: NA
clone_size: NA
j_call: TRBJ1-1
v_call: TRBV19
cdr3_nt: TGTGCCAGTAAAGGCCAGAACACTGAAGCTTTCTTT
cdr3_aa: CASKGQNTEAFF

d_call: NA
clone_size: NA
j_call: TRBJ2-7
v_call: TRBV29-1
cdr3_nt: TGCAGCGTTGTCGGGGCCCTGGAGAACGAGCAGTACTTC
cdr3_aa: CSVVGALENEQYF

d_call: NA
clone_size: NA
j_call: TRBJ1-2
v_call: TRBV23-1
cdr3_nt: TGCGCCAGCAGGAGAGAGGGATCGAGGGACGGCTACACCTTC
cdr3_aa: CASRREGSRDGYTF

d_call: TRBD2
clone_size: once
j_call: TRBJ2-7
v_call: TRBV6-5
cdr3_nt: TGTGCCAGCACCGGACTAGCGGGGGGGCCCTACGAGCAGTACTTC
cdr3_aa: CASTGLAGGPYEQYF

d_call: NA
clone_size: NA
j_call: TRBJ2-1
v_call: TRBV7-2
cdr3_nt: TGTGCCAGCACTGAAGGGGCCTACAATGAGCAGTTCTTC
cdr3_aa: CASTEGAYNEQFF

d_call: NA
clone_size: NA
j_call: TRBJ1-1
v_call: TRBV28
cdr3_nt: TGTGCCAGCACCCTGACACAAATGAACACTGAAGCTTTCTTT
cdr3_aa: CASTLTQMNTEAFF

d_call: NA
clone_size: NA
j_call: TRBJ1-1
v_call: TRBV30
cdr3_nt: TGTGCCTGGGGCCCCGGACAGATTGAAGCTTTCTTT
cdr3_aa: CAWGPGQIEAFF